A selection of T cell receptor beta chains follows, all from one sample in a study of shared clonotypes between healthy human individuals. Sequencing was performed with immunoSEQ multiplex PCR; in TCRdb, only in-frame clones are kept and a portion is missing. In the table there are a few hundred thousand clones, roughly 96% of which are singletons. The specimen sequenced was naive CD8+ T cells sorted from blood. All receptors come from a woman in her 30s in good health. CDR3s include the opening cysteine and the closing phenylalanine or tryptophan. The D gene is left open where the match is weak. A clone size is listed for some rows: how often the clone was seen (once, few, many), or a class if it is expanded.

abundance,j_gene,d_gene,v_gene,CDR3nt,CDR3aa
-,TRBJ1-1,-,TRBV19,TGTGCCAGTAGTATTGGCCCGGGTTTAACTGAAGCTTTCTTT,CASSIGPGLTEAFF
-,TRBJ2-5,-,TRBV27,TGTGCCACCACCGGTGAGACCCAGTACTTC,CATTGETQYF
-,TRBJ2-7,-,TRBV19,TGTGCCAGTAGTATAGGGTCGGGACATTACTCCTACGAGCAGTACTTC,CASSIGSGHYSYEQYF
few,TRBJ1-1,TRBD1,TRBV29-1,TGCAGCGTTGAAGGGGAACAGGGGAGTAGCACTGAAGCTTTCTTT,CSVEGEQGSSTEAFF
-,TRBJ2-7,TRBD1,TRBV28,TGTGCCAGCAGTAACCCCGGGACAGCTCGCTACGAGCAGTACTTC,CASSNPGTARYEQYF
once,TRBJ1-1,-,TRBV28,TGTGCCAGCATGGTGAGGGCCCAGAGGACTGAAGCTTTCTTT,CASMVRAQRTEAFF
-,TRBJ2-3,TRBD2,TRBV27,TGTGCCAGCATGAGGAGCGGGAAGGTAGATACGCAGTATTTT,CASMRSGKVDTQYF
-,TRBJ2-7,-,TRBV2,TGTGCCAGCAGTGAAGTCGGCAGGGGAGGAACCTACGAGCAGTACTTC,CASSEVGRGGTYEQYF
few,TRBJ1-2,TRBD1,TRBV13,TGTGCCAGCAGCTTGGACAGGGGCTCTGGCTACACCTTC,CASSLDRGSGYTF
-,TRBJ2-3,TRBD2,TRBV15,TGTGCCACCAGCAGAGATCCAGCGGGAGCGCGAGATACGCAGTATTTT,CATSRDPAGARDTQYF
-,TRBJ1-2,TRBD1,TRBV2,TGTGCCAGCACCTCGACAGGGCATACGGAGGGTGGCTACACCTTC,CASTSTGHTEGGYTF
-,TRBJ2-3,TRBD2,TRBV23-1,TGCGCCAGCAGTCAGGAGGGGAGGGCAGATACGCAGTATTTT,CASSQEGRADTQYF
-,TRBJ2-3,TRBD2,TRBV9,TGTGCCAGCAGCGTAGCGGGAGGGCCCCAAGATACGCAGTATTTT,CASSVAGGPQDTQYF
few,TRBJ1-1,-,TRBV5-1,TGCGCCAGCAGCTTGAGCGTGAACACTGAAGCTTTCTTT,CASSLSVNTEAFF
-,TRBJ1-1,TRBD1,TRBV28,TGTGCCAGCAGTTTATCGGGACAGAGTTACACTGAAGCTTTCTTT,CASSLSGQSYTEAFF
-,TRBJ2-2,TRBD2,TRBV28,TGTGCCAGCGGGGGAATAGCGGGAGGGCAAGTAGGGAACACCGGGGAGCTGTTTTTT,CASGGIAGGQVGNTGELFF
few,TRBJ2-3,-,TRBV6-5,TGTGCCAGCAGTTTGAGGGGGGACACAGATACGCAGTATTTT,CASSLRGDTDTQYF
-,TRBJ2-7,-,TRBV29-1,TGCAGCGTCGTCAGAACCGCGGGGTACGAGCAGTACTTC,CSVVRTAGYEQYF
few,TRBJ1-1,-,TRBV2,TGTGCCAGCAGTGAAGGCCACCCTGAAGCTTTCTTT,CASSEGHPEAFF
-,TRBJ1-6,-,TRBV28,TGTGCCAGCAGTCTCCGGGGAGATTCACCCCTCCACTTT,CASSLRGDSPLHF
-,TRBJ2-7,-,TRBV28,TGTGCCAGCAAATTGGGAGGACTGGTATACGAGCAGTACTTC,CASKLGGLVYEQYF
-,TRBJ2-1,TRBD2,TRBV28,TGTGCCAGCAGTTTAAGACTAGCGGTATTATCCTACAATGAGCAGTTCTTC,CASSLRLAVLSYNEQFF
-,TRBJ2-2,-,TRBV7-9,TGTGCCAGCAGCCCGCCCCGGACAGTGAACACCGGGGAGCTGTTTTTT,CASSPPRTVNTGELFF
-,TRBJ2-6,TRBD1,TRBV15,TGTGCCACCAGCACCGGGACAGCCAACTCTGAGGCTTCTGGGGCCAACGTCCTGACTTTC,CATSTGTANSEASGANVLTF
-,TRBJ2-7,TRBD1,TRBV29-1,TGCAGCGTTGCCTGGGACAGGGATTACGAGCAGTACTTC,CSVAWDRDYEQYF
-,TRBJ2-3,-,TRBV6-1,TGTGCCAGCAGAGGATGGGGATCTAGCACAGATACGCAGTATTTT,CASRGWGSSTDTQYF
-,TRBJ2-1,-,TRBV11-2,TGTGCCAGCAGCTTAGGCGGGCAGGAGCAGTTCTTC,CASSLGGQEQFF
once,TRBJ2-1,-,TRBV27,TGTGCCAGCAGTTTTCTTGACGGGAGTAGGGATGAGCAGTTCTTC,CASSFLDGSRDEQFF
-,TRBJ2-2,-,TRBV11-2,TGTGCCGCCGTAGGGAGCACCGGGGAGCTGTTTTTT,CAAVGSTGELFF
-,TRBJ1-4,-,TRBV6-1,TGTGCCAGCAGTGAAGAGAGTTACAGGGCGAATGAAAAACTGTTTTTT,CASSEESYRANEKLFF
-,TRBJ2-7,TRBD1,TRBV6-1,TGTGCCAGCAGGGAATCCTTCGGACAGGGGATCTACGAGCAGTACTTC,CASRESFGQGIYEQYF
-,TRBJ1-2,-,TRBV28,TGTGCCAGCAGCTCGCCCACCGAGAGGGCCGCTAACTATGGCTACACCTTC,CASSSPTERAANYGYTF
once,TRBJ2-2,-,TRBV27,TGTGCCAGCAGTACCCAGATCGACGGGACCGGGGAGCTGTTTTTT,CASSTQIDGTGELFF
-,TRBJ2-1,-,TRBV7-2,TGTGCCAGCAGCCTCCACGACTCGGGCGAGCAGTTCTTC,CASSLHDSGEQFF
-,TRBJ2-5,-,TRBV7-9,TGTGCCAGCAGCTTAAGGGGAGAGACCCAGTACTTC,CASSLRGETQYF
once,TRBJ2-1,TRBD2,TRBV4-2,TGTGCCAGCAGCCAAGAATGGCTAGCGGAGTACAATGAGCAGTTCTTC,CASSQEWLAEYNEQFF
once,TRBJ2-1,TRBD2,TRBV6-1,TGTGCCAGCAGGCAACTAGCGGGAGGGCCCAATGAGCAGTTCTTC,CASRQLAGGPNEQFF
-,TRBJ2-7,-,TRBV18,TGTGCCAGCTCCCCTGGTAATCCCCCGGGGCGATTC,CASSPGNPPGRF
once,TRBJ2-1,TRBD2,TRBV19,TGTGCCAGTAGTATAGGACTAGCGGGAGGGCATAATGAGCAGTTCTTC,CASSIGLAGGHNEQFF
-,TRBJ2-7,TRBD2,TRBV27,TGTGCCAGCAGTCCCGGGACTAGCGCATCCTACGAGCAGTACTTC,CASSPGTSASYEQYF
-,TRBJ2-3,-,TRBV27,TGTGCCAGCAGAGGAACAGAAAATACCCCACACACAGATACGCAGTATTTT,CASRGTENTPHTDTQYF
once,TRBJ1-5,TRBD1,TRBV28,TGTGCCAGCAGACCGACAGGGGATTATAGCAATCAGCCCCAGCATTTT,CASRPTGDYSNQPQHF
-,TRBJ2-5,-,TRBV10-3,TGTGCCATCAGGAGGGGGGGAGGACAAGAGACCCAGTACTTC,CAIRRGGGQETQYF
-,TRBJ2-7,-,TRBV6-1,TGTGCCAGCAGTGACGGCTTTCCCTACGAGCAGTACTTC,CASSDGFPYEQYF
-,TRBJ1-1,-,TRBV28,TGTGCCAGCAGTTTGGACATCTCTGAAGCTTTCTTT,CASSLDISEAFF
-,TRBJ1-3,-,TRBV9,TGTGCCAGCAGCGGCGGACTGAGCTCTGGAAACACCATATATTTT,CASSGGLSSGNTIYF
-,TRBJ2-7,TRBD2,TRBV28,TGTGCCAGCAGTTTACCCCTGCGGGAGGGTCAATACGAGCAGTACTTC,CASSLPLREGQYEQYF
-,TRBJ2-1,TRBD2,TRBV7-9,TGTGCCAGCAGCTTAGGAACTAGCGGGAGGAAAGATGAGCAGTTCTTC,CASSLGTSGRKDEQFF
-,TRBJ2-1,-,TRBV4-1,TGCGCCAGCAGCCAAGTAGCGAGATCCCTTTACAATGAGCAGTTCTTC,CASSQVARSLYNEQFF
-,TRBJ1-5,-,TRBV19,TGTGCCAGTAGTATAGATCCCGCAGGCCTCAATCAGCCCCAGCATTTT,CASSIDPAGLNQPQHF